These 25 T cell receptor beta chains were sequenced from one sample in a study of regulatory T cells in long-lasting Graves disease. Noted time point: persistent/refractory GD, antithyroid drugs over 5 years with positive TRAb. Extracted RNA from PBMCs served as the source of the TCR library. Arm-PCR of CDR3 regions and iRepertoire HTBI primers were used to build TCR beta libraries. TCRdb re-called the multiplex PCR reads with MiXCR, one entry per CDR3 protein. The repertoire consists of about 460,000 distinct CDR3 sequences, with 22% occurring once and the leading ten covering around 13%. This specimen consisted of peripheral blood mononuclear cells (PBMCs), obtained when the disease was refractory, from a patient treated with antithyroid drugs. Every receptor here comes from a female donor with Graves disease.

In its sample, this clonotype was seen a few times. CDR3 residues: CASSEVDSNYGYTF. CDR3 bases: TGTGCCAGCAGTGAAGTGGACAGTAACTATGGCTACACCTTC. The gene calls are TRBV6-1 and TRBJ1-2; TRBD1 might be the D (6 bases). The V gene lost 1 base and the J gene lost 1 base, with 7 bases spanning the gap. The CDR3 totals 14 residues. CDR1 is MNHNS, CDR2 SASEGT, per germline.

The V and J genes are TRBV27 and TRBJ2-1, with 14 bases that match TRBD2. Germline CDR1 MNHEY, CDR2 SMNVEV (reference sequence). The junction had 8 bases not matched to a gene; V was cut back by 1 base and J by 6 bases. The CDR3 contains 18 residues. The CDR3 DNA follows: TGTGCCAGCAGTTTATTGGCTCTGGGACTAGCGGGGGTCAATGAGCAGTTCTTC. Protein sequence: CASSLLALGLAGVNEQFF.

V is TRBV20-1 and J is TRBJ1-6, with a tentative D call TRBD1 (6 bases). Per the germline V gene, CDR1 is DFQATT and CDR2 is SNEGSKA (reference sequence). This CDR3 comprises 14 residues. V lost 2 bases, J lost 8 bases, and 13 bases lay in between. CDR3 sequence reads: CSARPAGVYSPLHF. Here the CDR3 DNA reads TGCAGTGCTAGACCGGCAGGGGTTTATTCACCCCTCCACTTT.

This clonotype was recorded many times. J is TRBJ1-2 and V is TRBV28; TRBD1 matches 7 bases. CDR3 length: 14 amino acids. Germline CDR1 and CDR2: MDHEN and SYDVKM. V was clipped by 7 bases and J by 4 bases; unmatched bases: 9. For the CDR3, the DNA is TGTGCCAGCAACCGGGACAGATTCCCCTATGGCTACACCTTC. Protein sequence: CASNRDRFPYGYTF.

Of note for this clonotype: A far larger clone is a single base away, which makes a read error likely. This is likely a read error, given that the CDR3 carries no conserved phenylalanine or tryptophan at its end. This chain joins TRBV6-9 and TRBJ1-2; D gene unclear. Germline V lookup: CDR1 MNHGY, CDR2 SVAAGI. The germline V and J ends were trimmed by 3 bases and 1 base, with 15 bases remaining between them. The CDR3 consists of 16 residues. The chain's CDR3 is CASSYSQVGSNYGYTS. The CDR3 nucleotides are TGTGCCAGCAGTTACTCCCAAGTTGGCAGTAACTATGGCTACACCTCC.

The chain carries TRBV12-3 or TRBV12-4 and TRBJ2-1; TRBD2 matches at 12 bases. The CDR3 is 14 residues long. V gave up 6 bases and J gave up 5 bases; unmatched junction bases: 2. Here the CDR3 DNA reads TGTGCCAGCAGACTAGCGGGGGGCAACAATGAGCAGTTCTTC. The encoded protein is CASRLAGGNNEQFF.

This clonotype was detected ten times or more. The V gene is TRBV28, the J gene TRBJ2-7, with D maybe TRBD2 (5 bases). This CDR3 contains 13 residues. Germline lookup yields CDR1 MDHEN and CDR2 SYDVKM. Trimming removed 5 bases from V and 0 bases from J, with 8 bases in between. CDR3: CASSPAVSYEQYF. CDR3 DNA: TGTGCCAGCAGTCCAGCGGTCTCCTACGAGCAGTACTTC.

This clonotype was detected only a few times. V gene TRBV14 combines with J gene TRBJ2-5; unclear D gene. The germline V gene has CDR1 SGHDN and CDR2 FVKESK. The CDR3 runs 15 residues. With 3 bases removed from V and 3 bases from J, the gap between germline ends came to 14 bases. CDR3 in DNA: TGTGCCAGCAGCCAGAACCTGCTTAGAGAAGAGACCCAGTACTTC. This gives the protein CASSQNLLREETQYF.

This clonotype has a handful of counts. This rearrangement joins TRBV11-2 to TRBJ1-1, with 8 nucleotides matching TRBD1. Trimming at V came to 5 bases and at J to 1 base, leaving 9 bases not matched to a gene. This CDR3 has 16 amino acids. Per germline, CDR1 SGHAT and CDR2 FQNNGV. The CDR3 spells CASSRETGTGNTEAFF. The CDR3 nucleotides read TGTGCCAGCAGCCGGGAGACCGGGACAGGGAACACTGAAGCTTTCTTT.

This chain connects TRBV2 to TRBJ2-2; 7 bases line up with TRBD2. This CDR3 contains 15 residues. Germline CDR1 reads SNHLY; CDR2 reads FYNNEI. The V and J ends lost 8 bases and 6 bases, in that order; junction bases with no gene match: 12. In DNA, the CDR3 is TGTGCCAGCCAAGCGGGGTTGAACATAGCCGGGGAGCTGTTTTTT. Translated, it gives CASQAGLNIAGELFF.

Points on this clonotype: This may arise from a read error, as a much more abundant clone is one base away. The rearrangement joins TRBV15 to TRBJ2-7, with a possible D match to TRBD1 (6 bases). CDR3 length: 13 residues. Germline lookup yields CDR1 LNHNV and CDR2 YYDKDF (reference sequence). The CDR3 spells CVTSRRDNYEQYF. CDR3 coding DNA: TGTGTCACCAGCAGAAGGGACAACTACGAGCAGTACTTC.

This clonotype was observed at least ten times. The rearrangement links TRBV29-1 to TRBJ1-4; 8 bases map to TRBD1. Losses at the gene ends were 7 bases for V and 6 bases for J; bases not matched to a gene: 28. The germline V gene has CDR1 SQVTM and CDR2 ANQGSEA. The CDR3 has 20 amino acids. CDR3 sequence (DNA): TGCAGCGCGGGAAGTTTTCGGACAGGGACAAGGTCTACATTAGATGAAAAACTGTTTTTT. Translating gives CSAGSFRTGTRSTLDEKLFF.

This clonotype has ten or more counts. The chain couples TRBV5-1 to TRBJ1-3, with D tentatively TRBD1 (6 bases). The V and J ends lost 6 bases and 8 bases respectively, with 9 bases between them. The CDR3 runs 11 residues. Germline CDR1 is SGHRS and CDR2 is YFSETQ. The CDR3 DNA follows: TGCGCCAGCAAGGGGGAGGACACCATATATTTT. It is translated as CASKGEDTIYF.

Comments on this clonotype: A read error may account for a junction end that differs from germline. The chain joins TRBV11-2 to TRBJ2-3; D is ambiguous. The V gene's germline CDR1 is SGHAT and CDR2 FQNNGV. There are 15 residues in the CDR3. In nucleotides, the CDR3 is TGTGCCAGCAGCCTAGACGGATTGGACACAGATACGCAGTATTTT. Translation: CASSLDGLDTDTQYF.

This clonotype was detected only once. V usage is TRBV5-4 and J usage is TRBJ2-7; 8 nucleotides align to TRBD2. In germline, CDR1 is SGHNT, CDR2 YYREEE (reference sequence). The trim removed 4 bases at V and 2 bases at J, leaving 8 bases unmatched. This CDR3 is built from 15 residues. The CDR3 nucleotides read TGTGCCAGCAGCCCCGGGGGGGCGGGGACCTACGAGCAGTACTTC. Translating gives CASSPGGAGTYEQYF.

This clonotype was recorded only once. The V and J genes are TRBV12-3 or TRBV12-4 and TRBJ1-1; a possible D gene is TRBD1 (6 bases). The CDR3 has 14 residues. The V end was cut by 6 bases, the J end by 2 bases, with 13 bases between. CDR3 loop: CASRLGAGNTEAFF. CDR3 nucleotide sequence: TGTGCCAGCAGGTTGGGGGCTGGAAACACTGAAGCTTTCTTT.

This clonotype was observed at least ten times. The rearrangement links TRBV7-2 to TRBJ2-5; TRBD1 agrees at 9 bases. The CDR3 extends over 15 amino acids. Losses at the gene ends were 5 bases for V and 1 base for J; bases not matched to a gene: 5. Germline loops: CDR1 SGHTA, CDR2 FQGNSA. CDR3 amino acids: CASSRTGALQETQYF. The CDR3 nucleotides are TGTGCCAGCAGCCGGACAGGGGCCCTCCAAGAGACCCAGTACTTC.

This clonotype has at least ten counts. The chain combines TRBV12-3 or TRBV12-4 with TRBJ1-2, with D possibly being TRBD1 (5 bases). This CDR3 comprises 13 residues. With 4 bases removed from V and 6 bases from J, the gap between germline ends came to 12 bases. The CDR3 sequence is CASSSKGLDGYTF. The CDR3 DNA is TGTGCCAGCAGTTCCAAGGGGTTAGATGGCTACACCTTC.

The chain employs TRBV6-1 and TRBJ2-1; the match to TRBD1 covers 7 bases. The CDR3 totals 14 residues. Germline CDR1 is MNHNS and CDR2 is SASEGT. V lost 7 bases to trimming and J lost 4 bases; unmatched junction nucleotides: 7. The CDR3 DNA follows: TGTGCCAGCATAACAGGGGTCAGGTACAATGAGCAGTTCTTC. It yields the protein CASITGVRYNEQFF.

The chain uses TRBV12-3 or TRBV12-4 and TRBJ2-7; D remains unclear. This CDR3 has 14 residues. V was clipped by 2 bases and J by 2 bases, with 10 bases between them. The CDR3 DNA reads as TGTGCCAGCAGTTTATTTACTGAAACCTACGAGCAGTACTTC. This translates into CASSLFTETYEQYF.

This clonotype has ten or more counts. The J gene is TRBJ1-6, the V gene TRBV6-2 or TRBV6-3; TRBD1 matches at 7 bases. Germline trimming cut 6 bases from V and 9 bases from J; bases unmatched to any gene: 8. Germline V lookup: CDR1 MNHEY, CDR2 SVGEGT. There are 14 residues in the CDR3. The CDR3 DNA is TGTGCCAGCAGCCTACAGGGGAAAGGTTCACCCCTCCACTTT. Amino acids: CASSLQGKGSPLHF.

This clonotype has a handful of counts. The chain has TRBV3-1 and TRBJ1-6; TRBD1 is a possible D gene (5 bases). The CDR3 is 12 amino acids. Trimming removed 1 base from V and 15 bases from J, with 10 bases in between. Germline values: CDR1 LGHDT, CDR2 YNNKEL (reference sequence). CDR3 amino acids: CASSQGRGGLHF. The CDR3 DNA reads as TGTGCCAGCAGCCAAGGTAGGGGAGGCCTCCACTTT.

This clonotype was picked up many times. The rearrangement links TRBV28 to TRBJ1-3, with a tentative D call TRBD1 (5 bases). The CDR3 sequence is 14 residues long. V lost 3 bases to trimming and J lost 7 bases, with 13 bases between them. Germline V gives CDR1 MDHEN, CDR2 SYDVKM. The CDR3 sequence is CASSFPGEGNTIYF. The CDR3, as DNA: TGTGCCAGCAGTTTTCCGGGGGAGGGGAACACCATATATTTT.

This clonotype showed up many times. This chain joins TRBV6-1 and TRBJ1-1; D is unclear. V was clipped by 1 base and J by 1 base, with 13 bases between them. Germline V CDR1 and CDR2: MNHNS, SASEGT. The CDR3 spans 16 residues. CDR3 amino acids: CASSEVVRKSNTEAFF. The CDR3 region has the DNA TGTGCCAGCAGTGAAGTCGTGAGGAAATCGAACACTGAAGCTTTCTTT.

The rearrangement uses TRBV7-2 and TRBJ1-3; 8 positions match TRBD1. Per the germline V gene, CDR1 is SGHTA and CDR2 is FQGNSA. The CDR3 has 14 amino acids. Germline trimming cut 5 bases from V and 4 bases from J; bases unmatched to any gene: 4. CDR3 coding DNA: TGTGCCAGCAGCAAGACAGGGGCCGGAAACACCATATATTTT. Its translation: CASSKTGAGNTIYF.